Below, 14 T cell receptor beta chains from the same sample are listed, as sequenced in a study of identical twins. Using its own MiXCR run on the 5' RACE reads, TCRdb lists one record per CDR3 protein. The table lists some 190,000 distinct CDR3 sequences, around 15% of them singletons, with 35% to 50% in the top ten. The same data also contributed to another study, on T cells expressing NK-cell markers.

Source material: CD8+ T cells sorted from blood. The receptors were sampled from a young woman in good health.

The rearrangement links TRBV5-5 to TRBJ1-1; no definite D call. This CDR3 is built from 14 residues. Trimming stripped 7 bases from V and 1 base from J, with 14 bases between. Germline V gives CDR1 SGHKS, CDR2 YYEKEE (reference sequence). CDR3 region: CASVTGRGNTEAFF. The CDR3, as DNA: TGTGCCAGCGTGACTGGCCGGGGGAACACTGAAGCTTTCTTT.

Only a few counts were recorded for this clonotype. The chain couples TRBV19 to TRBJ1-1; maybe TRBD1 (6 bases). Between the trimmed V and J ends, which lost 0 bases and 4 bases, there was a span of 9 bases. There are 14 residues in the CDR3. Looked up from germline, CDR1 is LNHDA and CDR2 is SQIVND (reference sequence). The chain's CDR3 is CASSIEPGVTEAFF. The CDR3, as DNA: TGTGCCAGTAGTATAGAACCAGGGGTCACTGAAGCTTTCTTT.

This clonotype was observed many times. V usage is TRBV12-3 or TRBV12-4 and J usage is TRBJ2-7, with 7 bases lining up with TRBD2. The V gene end was trimmed by 3 bases and the J gene end by 3 bases; junction bases not matched to a gene: 5. CDR3 length equals 14 residues. This CDR3 is CASSFGGGDYEQYF. The CDR3 DNA reads TGTGCCAGCAGTTTTGGGGGGGGAGACTACGAGCAGTACTTC.

This clonotype has more than one count but fewer than ten. The chain joins TRBV6-2 or TRBV6-3 to TRBJ2-1; TRBD2 matches at 8 bases. Germline CDR1 is MNHEY and CDR2 is SVGEGT. J was trimmed by 5 bases and V by 6 bases; bases with no gene match: 6. CDR3 length: 14 residues. CDR3 loop: CASRGTRSHNEQFF. CDR3 sequence (DNA): TGTGCCAGCAGAGGGACTAGGAGTCACAATGAGCAGTTCTTC.

The chain employs TRBV7-2 and TRBJ2-7; D is unresolved. Trimming took off 7 bases at V and 3 bases at J, with 13 bases between the two ends. Germline V CDR1 and CDR2: SGHTA, FQGNSA. This CDR3 comprises 13 residues. CDR3: CASIRIVRYEQYF. The CDR3 DNA follows: TGTGCCAGCATCCGCATAGTCCGCTACGAGCAGTACTTC.

The V call is TRBV27, the J call TRBJ2-2; D gene unclear. This CDR3 is 15 amino acids long. Trimming removed 2 bases from V and 3 bases from J, with 10 bases in between. CDR1 is MNHEY, CDR2 SMNVEV, per germline (reference sequence). CDR3 sequence: CASSLQDDDTGELFF. CDR3 DNA: TGTGCCAGCAGTTTACAAGATGATGACACCGGGGAGCTGTTTTTT.

This clonotype was observed a few times. The gene calls are TRBV9 and TRBJ2-6, with D unclear. This CDR3 comprises 15 residues. Deletions cut 3 bases from V and 4 bases from J, with 11 bases between. The germline CDR1 and CDR2 sequences are SGDLS and YYNGEE. DNA of the CDR3: TGTGCCAGCAGCGGGCGAGTGGTGGGGGCCAACGTCCTGACTTTC. As protein: CASSGRVVGANVLTF. Looking up the rest from reference TRBV9 and TRBJ2-6 gives the full variable domain: DSGVTQTPKHLITATGQRVTLRCSPRSGDLSVYWYQQSLDQGLQFLIQYYNGEERAKGNILERFSAQQFPDLHSELNLSSLELGDSALYFCASSGRVVGANVLTFGAGSRLTVL.

In this sample, this clonotype turned up a few times. The chain couples TRBV7-2 to TRBJ2-1; the D is unclear. The CDR3 is made up of 18 amino acids. Trimming cost V 0 bases and J 0 bases, with 15 bases left between them. Germline values: CDR1 SGHTA, CDR2 FQGNSA. CDR3 residues: CASSLAPGRKSSYNEQFF. The CDR3 region has the DNA TGTGCCAGCAGCTTAGCCCCAGGCCGGAAGAGCTCCTACAATGAGCAGTTCTTC.

This clonotype was observed a handful of times. The chain is built from TRBV2 and TRBJ2-1, with D unresolved. CDR1 SNHLY and CDR2 FYNNEI come from the germline V gene. The CDR3 runs 12 residues. V was cut by 6 bases and J by 9 bases, with 12 bases left in between. CDR3 DNA sequence: TGTGCCAGCAGAGAGGTAGCTCTTGAGCAGTTCTTC. The encoded protein is CASREVALEQFF.

The genes are TRBV6-5 and TRBJ1-6; D not certain. The V gene's germline CDR1 is MNHEY and CDR2 SVGAGI. With 4 bases removed from V and 8 bases from J, the gap between germline ends came to 12 bases. The CDR3 sequence is 14 residues long. The DNA of the CDR3 is TGTGCCAGCAGTTTTCAGTCTCCCCATTCACCCCTCCACTTT. Its protein is CASSFQSPHSPLHF.

This chain joins TRBV7-8 and TRBJ2-7, with 8 bases fitting TRBD2. CDR1 is SGHVS, CDR2 FQNEAQ, per germline. The CDR3 extends over 15 amino acids. The J segment lost 2 bases and the V segment lost 3 bases, leaving 6 bases of the junction unmatched. This CDR3 is CASSLELADTYEQYF. CDR3 nucleotides: TGTGCCAGCAGCTTGGAACTAGCGGACACCTACGAGCAGTACTTC. Variable domain in full (rest from reference TRBV7-8 and TRBJ2-7): GAGVSQSPRYKVAKRGQDVALRCDPISGHVSLFWYQQALGQGPEFLTYFQNEAQLDKSGLPSDRFFAERPEGSVSTLKIQRTQQEDSAVYLCASSLELADTYEQYFGPGTRLTVT.

This clonotype was found a few times. V gene TRBV18 combines with J gene TRBJ1-1; D is undetermined. The CDR3 sequence is 13 residues long. Trimming left V 3 bases short and J 4 bases short, with 9 bases between. Germline CDR1 KGHSH, CDR2 LQKENI. In DNA, the CDR3 is TGTGCCAGCTCACCTGGCAGCATCACTGAAGCTTTCTTT. As protein: CASSPGSITEAFF.

There are many counts of this clonotype. The V and J genes are TRBV4-3 and TRBJ2-1; D not certain. V lost 0 bases, J lost 9 bases, and 6 bases lay in between. Germline assignment: CDR1 LGHNA and CDR2 YSLEER. The CDR3 covers 12 residues. The CDR3 region has the DNA TGCGCCAGCAGCCAAGATAGTCGTGAGCAGTTCTTC. Its protein is CASSQDSREQFF.

This clonotype was observed at least ten times. The chain links TRBV5-5 to TRBJ2-7; D not certain. The CDR3 runs 16 residues. CDR1 and CDR2 (germline): SGHKS, YYEKEE (reference sequence). V lost 0 bases and J lost 0, with 13 bases in between. Written as DNA, the CDR3 is TGTGCCAGCAGCTTGGATCTGATAGAACTCTCCTACGAGCAGTACTTC. Translation: CASSLDLIELSYEQYF.